The text below deals with one TCR beta chain. Its target is not known. The entry originates in a study of vaccination effects on CD4 cells after COVID-19. Across the study: Cultures of about 2 million PBMC per well contained about 11 IU/ml IL-2 plus 10 ug/ml peptides.

Culturing for around eleven days preceded CD4+ T cell isolation. All study participants received two doses of BNT162b2 or mRNA-1273 vaccine. Half the medium was replaced with IL-2 medium on days 3 and 7. Study outcomes and limitations: Clones from infection and from vaccination both contracted markedly late after vaccination.

Clones were read by immunoSEQ multiplex PCR, and TCRdb kept only the in-frame ones, dropping some. The data contain approximately 74,000 clones, roughly 75% of them singletons. This TCR came from a human donor who received a COVID-19 vaccine. This specimen consisted of CD4+ T cells from PBMCs cultured without peptide, obtained after COVID-19 vaccination.

The CDR3 DNA is TGTGCCTGGAGTCCGTCCCGGGACAGCAGGTACAATGAGCAGTTCTTC. As protein: CAWSPSRDSRYNEQFF. The genes are TRBV30 and TRBJ2-1, with 7 nucleotides matching TRBD1. V was pared by 2 bases and J by 4 bases, with 11 bases of the junction left unmatched. Germline CDR1 is GTSNPN and CDR2 is SVGIG (reference sequence). The CDR3 loop spans 16 amino acids.